A selection of T cell receptor beta chains follows, all from one sample in a study of cytomegalovirus exposure and HLA in healthy donors. The repertoire was sequenced with immunoSEQ multiplex PCR; TCRdb's copy has only in-frame clones and lacks some. This sample lists about 130,000 clones; its ten largest clones have over 0.8%. Sequenced sample: PBMCs. All receptors derive from a man younger than 35 in good health and CMV-seronegative. CDR3s include the opening cysteine and the closing phenylalanine or tryptophan. The D gene is left open where the match is weak.

v_gene	j_gene	d_gene	CDR3aa	CDR3nt
TRBV19	TRBJ2-1	.	CASSRSSGRSYNEQFF	TGTGCCAGTTCTCGGTCGTCCGGTCGCTCCTACAATGAGCAGTTCTTC
TRBV6-4	TRBJ1-1	.	CASSDSPRNTEAFF	TGTGCCAGCAGTGATAGTCCGCGAAACACTGAAGCTTTCTTT
TRBV30	TRBJ1-3	TRBD1	CAWGTVGNTIYF	TGTGCCTGGGGGACAGTCGGAAACACCATATATTTT
TRBV30	TRBJ1-2	.	CAWSPRRTGSYGYTF	TGTGCCTGGAGCCCGCGAAGAACAGGGAGTTATGGCTACACCTTC
TRBV9	TRBJ2-3	.	CASSALLRGGADTQYF	TGTGCCAGCAGCGCCCTCCTTAGGGGGGGGGCAGATACGCAGTATTTT
TRBV28	TRBJ1-1	.	CAGQRGTEAFF	TGTGCCGGGCAGCGGGGGACTGAAGCTTTCTTT
TRBV30	TRBJ1-5	TRBD1	CAWSATGYSNQPQHF	TGTGCCTGGAGTGCGACAGGGTATAGCAATCAGCCCCAGCATTTT
TRBV5-1	TRBJ1-1	.	CASSLLTENTEAFF	TGCGCCAGCAGCTTGCTTACAGAAAACACTGAAGCTTTCTTT
TRBV7-8	TRBJ2-7	TRBD2	CASSLATSGASYEQYF	TGTGCCAGCAGCTTGGCGACTAGCGGGGCCTCCTACGAGCAGTACTTC
TRBV27	TRBJ1-2	.	CASSQSPVYGYTF	TGTGCCAGCAGCCAATCTCCAGTCTATGGCTACACCTTC
TRBV15	TRBJ2-5	TRBD1	CATLGVGQQETQYF	TGTGCCACCCTAGGGGTGGGACAGCAAGAGACCCAGTACTTC
TRBV7-2	TRBJ1-2	.	CASSLDAGYGYTF	TGTGCCAGCAGCTTAGACGCCGGCTATGGCTACACCTTC
TRBV5-1	TRBJ1-2	TRBD1	CASSSGTGDTHYGYTF	TGCGCCAGCAGCTCAGGGACAGGGGATACGCACTATGGCTACACCTTC
TRBV19	TRBJ2-1	.	CASSTRLSGSSYNEQFF	TGTGCCAGTAGTACCCGGTTAAGCGGAAGCTCCTACAATGAGCAGTTCTTC
TRBV4-1	TRBJ1-2	.	CASSHPKSAQGQLYGYTF	TGCGCCAGCAGCCACCCGAAGTCAGCACAGGGTCAACTCTATGGCTACACCTTC
TRBV6-6	TRBJ2-3	.	CASSYSRVSDTQYF	TGTGCCAGCAGTTACTCGCGAGTGTCCGATACGCAGTATTTT
TRBV2	TRBJ1-5	.	CASSEGPNQPQHF	TGTGCCAGCAGTGAAGGGCCTAATCAGCCCCAGCATTTT
TRBV7-9	TRBJ1-1	.	CASSFPGDTEAFF	TGTGCCAGCAGCTTCCCAGGGGACACTGAAGCTTTCTTT
TRBV12-5	TRBJ2-1	TRBD2	CASAPVVIFGGGGYNEQFF	TGTGCTAGTGCCCCGGTAGTCATCTTTGGCGGGGGGGGATACAATGAGCAGTTCTTC
TRBV20-1	TRBJ2-1	.	CSATDNEQFF	TGCAGTGCTACAGACAATGAGCAGTTCTTC
TRBV5-6	TRBJ1-4	TRBD1	CASSLRQGFNEKLFF	TGTGCCAGCAGCTTACGACAGGGCTTTAATGAAAAACTGTTTTTT
TRBV7-9	TRBJ2-7	.	CASSLQGTGEQYF	TGTGCCAGCAGCTTGCAGGGGACGGGGGAGCAGTACTTC
TRBV6-1	TRBJ2-7	.	CASSDGLPYEQYF	TGTGCCAGCAGTGACGGGTTACCCTACGAGCAGTACTTC
TRBV19	TRBJ1-2	TRBD1	CASSKEQGYYGYTF	TGTGCCAGTAGTAAGGAACAGGGGTACTATGGCTACACCTTC
TRBV5-1	TRBJ1-3	.	CASSLENRGNTIYF	TGCGCCAGCAGCTTGGAGAACAGGGGAAACACCATATATTTT
TRBV19	TRBJ1-6	.	CASSIFSQNNSPLHF	TGTGCCAGTAGTATTTTTTCACAGAATAATTCACCCCTCCACTTT
TRBV18	TRBJ2-7	.	CASSPGPARSSYEQYF	TGTGCCAGCTCACCAGGTCCAGCGCGGAGCTCCTACGAGCAGTACTTC
TRBV14	TRBJ2-7	.	CASSHYPGSTFYEQYF	TGTGCCAGCAGCCATTACCCCGGGTCCACATTCTACGAGCAGTACTTC
TRBV4-1	TRBJ2-3	.	CASSQEGPSAANRVDTQYF	TGCGCCAGCAGCCAAGAAGGTCCGTCGGCGGCAAATCGGGTAGATACGCAGTATTTT
TRBV5-8	TRBJ2-3	TRBD2	CASSISGRGADTQYF	TGTGCCAGCAGCATAAGCGGGAGAGGTGCAGATACGCAGTATTTT
TRBV9	TRBJ1-2	TRBD1	CASTTGGRAANYGYTF	TGTGCCAGCACCACAGGGGGAAGAGCGGCTAACTATGGCTACACCTTC
TRBV21-1	TRBJ2-7	.	CASSKPGTGLYEQYF	TGTGCCAGCAGCAAACCCGGGACAGGGCTCTACGAGCAGTACTTC
TRBV19	TRBJ2-5	TRBD2	CASSIAGVGETQYF	TGTGCCAGTAGCATAGCGGGAGTGGGGGAGACCCAGTACTTC
TRBV19	TRBJ1-1	TRBD1	CASSIGQGRKNTEAFF	TGTGCCAGTAGTATAGGACAGGGGCGAAAGAACACTGAAGCTTTCTTT
TRBV11-2	TRBJ1-1	.	CASSKDMRWTEAFF	TGTGCCAGCAGTAAGGACATGAGGTGGACTGAAGCTTTCTTT
TRBV4-1	TRBJ2-1	TRBD2	CASSQDGGISGSSYNEQFF	TGCGCCAGCAGCCAAGATGGGGGCATAAGCGGGAGCTCCTACAATGAGCAGTTCTTC
TRBV5-1	TRBJ2-7	TRBD2	CASSWGTNLSYEQYF	TGCGCCAGCAGCTGGGGGACTAATCTCTCCTACGAGCAGTACTTC
TRBV14	TRBJ2-1	.	CASSHVPGDNNEQFF	TGTGCCAGCAGCCATGTTCCGGGAGATAACAATGAGCAGTTCTTC
TRBV29-1	TRBJ1-5	.	CSHSNGVGQPQHF	TGCAGCCACTCGAATGGCGTCGGGCAGCCCCAGCATTTT
TRBV5-4	TRBJ2-1	.	CASSFPGISYNEQFF	TGTGCCAGCAGCTTTCCAGGGATCTCCTACAATGAGCAGTTCTTC
TRBV29-1	TRBJ2-1	.	CSVASRSSYNEQFF	TGCAGCGTTGCCTCTAGAAGCTCCTACAATGAGCAGTTCTTC
TRBV29-1	TRBJ1-4	.	CSAGGDEKLFF	TGCAGCGCCGGCGGTGATGAAAAACTGTTTTTT
TRBV2	TRBJ1-4	TRBD1	CASRDRAEKLFF	TGTGCCAGCCGGGACAGGGCCGAAAAACTGTTTTTT
TRBV5-1	TRBJ2-5	.	CASSLDRAGETQYF	TGCGCCAGCAGCTTGGACAGGGCCGGGGAGACCCAGTACTTC
TRBV5-4	TRBJ2-5	.	CASSLGQAGLETQYF	TGTGCCAGCAGCTTGGGGCAGGCGGGGCTGGAGACCCAGTACTTC
TRBV4-1	TRBJ1-4	TRBD1	CASSPGGSDEKLFF	TGCGCCAGCAGCCCAGGGGGCTCTGATGAAAAACTGTTTTTT
TRBV30	TRBJ2-3	TRBD2	CALRLAGGTDTQYF	TGTGCCTTGAGACTAGCGGGAGGCACAGATACGCAGTATTTT